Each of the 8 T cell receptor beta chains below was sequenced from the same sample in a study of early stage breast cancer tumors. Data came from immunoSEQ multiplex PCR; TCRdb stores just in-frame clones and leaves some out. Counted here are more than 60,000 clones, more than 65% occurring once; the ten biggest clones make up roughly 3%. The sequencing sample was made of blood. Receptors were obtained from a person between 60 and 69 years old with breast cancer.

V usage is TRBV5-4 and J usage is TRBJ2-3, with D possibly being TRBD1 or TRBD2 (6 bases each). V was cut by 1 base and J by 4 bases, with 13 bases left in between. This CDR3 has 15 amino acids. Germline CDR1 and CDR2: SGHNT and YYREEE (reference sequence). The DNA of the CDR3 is TGTGCCAGCAGCTTGTGGGGGGCCAGGGCAGATACGCAGTATTTT. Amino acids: CASSLWGARADTQYF.

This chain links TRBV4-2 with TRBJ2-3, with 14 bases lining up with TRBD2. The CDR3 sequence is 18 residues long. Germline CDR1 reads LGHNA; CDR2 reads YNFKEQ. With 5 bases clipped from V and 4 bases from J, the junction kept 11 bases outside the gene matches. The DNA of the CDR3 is TGTGCCAGCAGCGGGCGACTAGCGGGAGGGCCAAGCGCAGATACGCAGTATTTT. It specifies CASSGRLAGGPSADTQYF.

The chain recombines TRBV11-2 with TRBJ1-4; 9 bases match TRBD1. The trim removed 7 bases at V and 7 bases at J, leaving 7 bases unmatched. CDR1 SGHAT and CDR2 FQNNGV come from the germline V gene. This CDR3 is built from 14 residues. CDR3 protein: CASNNRGLGEKLFF. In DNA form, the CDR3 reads TGTGCCAGCAACAACAGGGGGCTCGGTGAAAAACTGTTTTTT.

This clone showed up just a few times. CDR3 sequence: CASSFGQGPSYGYTF. The CDR3 region has the DNA TGTGCCAGCAGTTTCGGACAGGGACCAAGCTATGGCTACACCTTC. The V call is TRBV11-2, the J call TRBJ1-2; TRBD1 matches 8 bases. The V segment lost 6 bases and the J segment 4 bases; nucleotides outside the gene matches: 10. CDR3 length: 15 amino acids. CDR1 SGHAT and CDR2 FQNNGV come from the germline V gene. The whole variable domain, filled in from reference TRBV11-2 and TRBJ1-2, reads EAGVAQSPRYKIIEKRQSVAFWCNPISGHATLYWYQQILGQGPKLLIQFQNNGVVDDSQLPKDRFSAERLKGVDSTLKIQPAKLEDSAVYLCASSFGQGPSYGYTFGSGTRLTVV.

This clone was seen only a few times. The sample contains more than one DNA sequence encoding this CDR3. CDR3 in amino acids: CASSFRGDIQYF. The CDR3, as DNA: TGTGCCAGCAGTTTTCGGGGGGACATTCAGTACTTC. The chain recombines TRBV27 with TRBJ2-4, with 7 bases fitting TRBD2. The CDR3 length is 12 residues. Germline CDR1 is MNHEY and CDR2 is SMNVEV (reference sequence). Trimming cost V 3 bases and J 8 bases; bases outside gene matches: 1.

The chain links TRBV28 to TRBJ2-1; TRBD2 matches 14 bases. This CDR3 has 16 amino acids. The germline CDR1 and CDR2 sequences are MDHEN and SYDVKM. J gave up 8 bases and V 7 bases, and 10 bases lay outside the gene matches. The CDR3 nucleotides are TGTGCCAGCATTGGTCCCGGGACTAGCGGGAGCTATGAGCAGTTCTTC. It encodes CASIGPGTSGSYEQFF.

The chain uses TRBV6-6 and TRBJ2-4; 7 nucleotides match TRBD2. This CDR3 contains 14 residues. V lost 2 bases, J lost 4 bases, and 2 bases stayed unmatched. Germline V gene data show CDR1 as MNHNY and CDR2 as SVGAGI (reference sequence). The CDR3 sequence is CASSYQAGKNIQYF. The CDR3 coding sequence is TGTGCCAGCAGTTACCAAGCGGGGAAAAACATTCAGTACTTC.

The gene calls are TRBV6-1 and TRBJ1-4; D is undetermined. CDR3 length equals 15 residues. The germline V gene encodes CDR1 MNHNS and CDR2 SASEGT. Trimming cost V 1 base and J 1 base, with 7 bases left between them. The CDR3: CASSEGRLTNEKLFF. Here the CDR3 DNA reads TGTGCCAGCAGTGAAGGAAGGCTAACTAATGAAAAACTGTTTTTT.